The entry that follows covers one TCR beta chain sequence. Its antigen is not identified. The data are from a study of T-cell memory formation after mild COVID-19. Study-wide context: The TCR clusters were mostly specific to one donor. Study-wide results and caveats: Certain responding clones were present in pre-infection memory, suggesting participation of cross-reactive memory. Clones from the second wave (peaking day 37) had unconfirmed SARS-CoV-2 specificity.

TCR alpha and TCR beta cDNA libraries with sample barcodes and UMIs came from 5'RACE using constant-segment primers. Using its own MiXCR run on the 5' RACE reads, TCRdb lists one record per CDR3 protein. Of under 200,000 distinct CDR3 sequences in the sample, over 10% were seen once. Germline values: CDR1 LNHDA, CDR2 SQIVND (reference sequence). The CDR3 sequence is 15 residues long. V lost 10 bases, J lost 3 bases, and 20 bases lay in between. The chain couples TRBV19 to TRBJ2-3; a weak D match, TRBD1 (6 bases). The sample consisted of PBMCs or a T cell subset sorted from them (not recorded which). The TCR sequence derives from a man aged 18 to 30 who had mild COVID-19 (a few samples of this study predate the infection). Cell type and time point are not known. The CDR3 is CATAYGTSKTDTQYF. CDR3 nucleotide sequence: TGTGCCACCGCGTACGGGACATCGAAGACAGATACGCAGTATTTT.